These T cell receptor beta chains were read from a single sample in a study of T cells in Graves' hyperthyroidism and ophthalmopathy. TCRdb re-derived calls from the multiplex PCR reads in MiXCR, one entry per CDR3 protein. The data hold under 350,000 distinct CDR3 sequences, with approximately 14% observed a single time. Source material: blood. The origin of the receptors is a woman aged 40 to 50 with Graves' ophthalmopathy. CDR3s include the opening cysteine and the closing phenylalanine or tryptophan. A D gene is named only where the DNA matches it firmly. Some rows mark clone size as missing; the rest say once, few, many or name a class of expanded clone.

size	V	J	D	DNA	CDR3
many	TRBV2	TRBJ2-5	.	TGTGCCAGCAGGCTAGCAGGTCTGGAGACCCAGTACTTC	CASRLAGLETQYF
many	TRBV6-1	TRBJ1-1	.	TGTGCCAGCAGTGTGGTGGACGGCACTGAAGCTTTCTTT	CASSVVDGTEAFF
many	TRBV6-1	TRBJ2-7	.	TGTGCCAGCAGTGTAGAAGGTTACGGGCAGTACTTC	CASSVEGYGQYF
many	TRBV6-1	TRBJ2-7	.	TGTGCCACCGCACCCGAGGGGGTCTACGAGCAGTACTTC	CATAPEGVYEQYF
few	TRBV24-1	TRBJ1-5	TRBD1	TGTGCCACCAGTGACCTGGGACAGTTTCAGCCCCAGCATTTT	CATSDLGQFQPQHF
.	TRBV20-1	TRBJ1-6	.	TGCAGTGCCCTAGGGGGGCGCTTTAATTCACCCCTCCACTTT	CSALGGRFNSPLHF
.	TRBV28	TRBJ2-1	.	TGTGTCAGCAGGATGGGACAAAGACAATACTACAATGAGCAGTTCTTC	CVSRMGQRQYYNEQFF
.	TRBV28	TRBJ1-1	.	TGTGCCAGCAGCCCGTCGGTGAGGGGTTGGAACACTGAAGCTTTCTTT	CASSPSVRGWNTEAFF
many	TRBV20-1	TRBJ1-1	.	TGCAGTGCCATGAGGACAGTCAGAAACACTGAAGCTTTCTTT	CSAMRTVRNTEAFF
.	TRBV6-5	TRBJ2-3	TRBD2	TGTGCCAGCAGTTCACTAGCGGCGGATACGCAGTATTTT	CASSSLAADTQYF
.	TRBV2	TRBJ2-6	.	TGTGCCAGCAGTCTGGCCCGTACAGTTACTGGGGCCAACGTCCTGACTTTC	CASSLARTVTGANVLTF
many	TRBV3-1	TRBJ1-1	.	TGTGCCAGCAGCCTGACAGGAGGGAATTGGGCTTTCTTT	CASSLTGGNWAFF
many	TRBV27	TRBJ2-1	TRBD1	TGTGCCAGCAGTTTAGGGACAGGTGCCTACAATGAGCAGTTCTTC	CASSLGTGAYNEQFF
few	TRBV6-5	TRBJ1-2	TRBD1	TGTGCCAGCAGTTACCAGGGGGCGCTAGGCTACACCTTC	CASSYQGALGYTF
many	TRBV20-1	TRBJ1-5	.	TGCAGTGCAATACCCGGACGGGGGAATCAGCCCCAGCATTTT	CSAIPGRGNQPQHF
few	TRBV28	TRBJ1-2	.	TGTGCCAGCAGTTCCCCGGGACGGGGTAACTATGGCTACACCTTC	CASSSPGRGNYGYTF
many	TRBV7-2	TRBJ2-1	TRBD2	TGTGCCAGCAGCCCCCGCCAGCGGGAGGGCCGAAAGTTCTTC	CASSPRQREGRKFF
once	TRBV7-3	TRBJ2-7	TRBD2	TGTGCCAGCAGCTTAGCGCCCGGGACTAATTACGAGCAGTACTTC	CASSLAPGTNYEQYF
many	TRBV10-3	TRBJ2-5	TRBD2	TGTGCCATCAGTGGACTAGCGGGGGGAGAGACCCAGTACTTC	CAISGLAGGETQYF
many	TRBV27	TRBJ2-7	.	TGTGCCAGCAGAATAGGTGCGGGAGAGCAGTACTTC	CASRIGAGEQYF
many	TRBV11-2	TRBJ2-7	.	TGTGCCAGCAGCTTAGGAGGCAGGGTAGACGAGCAGTACTTC	CASSLGGRVDEQYF
many	TRBV7-9	TRBJ2-3	.	TGTGCCAGCAGCTCCTCCGCCCCCTCGGGCACAGATACGCAGTATTTT	CASSSSAPSGTDTQYF
.	TRBV27	TRBJ2-5	.	TGTGCCAGCAGTCAGAGAAACAGGGTTCAAGAGACCCAGTACTTC	CASSQRNRVQETQYF
.	TRBV7-9	TRBJ2-7	.	TGTGCCAGCAGCTCGACAGACATCTACGAGCAGCAGTACTTC	CASSSTDIYEQQYF
few	TRBV7-9	TRBJ2-7	.	TGTGCCAGCAGCCCGGAGGCGGGGACGCCCACCTACGAGCAGTACTTC	CASSPEAGTPTYEQYF
few	TRBV15	TRBJ2-2	TRBD2	TGTGCCACCAGCGCCGGGAGGGCCGCTGGCACCGGGGAGCTGTTTTTT	CATSAGRAAGTGELFF
many	TRBV7-8	TRBJ1-2	TRBD1	TGTGCCAGCAGCTTAGTTGGGACAGGGGATCGGCTATACGGCTACACCTTC	CASSLVGTGDRLYGYTF
.	TRBV20-1	TRBJ1-1	.	TGCAGTGCTACTGATCCCAGAGCAGGTAACACTGAAGCTTTCTTT	CSATDPRAGNTEAFF
many	TRBV3-1	TRBJ2-1	TRBD2	TGTGCCAGCAGCCGGACTAGCGGGGAAAGTAGTGAGCAGTTCTTC	CASSRTSGESSEQFF
few	TRBV4-2	TRBJ1-5	.	TGTGCCAGCAGCCAAGGGCCGACAGTCGTAAATCAGCCCCAGCATTTT	CASSQGPTVVNQPQHF
many	TRBV27	TRBJ1-1	TRBD1	TGTGCCAGCAGCGGGACAGTCCCTAACACTGAAGCTTTCTTT	CASSGTVPNTEAFF
many	TRBV28	TRBJ2-1	.	TGTGCCAGCAGTTTATCCCCTAATTTTTACAATGAGCAGTTCTTC	CASSLSPNFYNEQFF
few	TRBV12-5	TRBJ1-5	.	TGTGCTAGTGGTTTGGGGGACGTAGGACAGCCCCAGCATTTT	CASGLGDVGQPQHF
many	TRBV7-2	TRBJ2-1	.	TGTGCCACCACTCGGCCCGGGGGCTACAATGAGCAGTTCTTC	CATTRPGGYNEQFF
.	TRBV4-1	TRBJ1-1	TRBD1	TGCGCCAGCAGCCAAGTAGGGGGCCTGGGGGCTTTCTTT	CASSQVGGLGAFF
few	TRBV9	TRBJ1-2	.	TGTGCCAGCAGAGACAAGAGCGGGAAGGAGGGGATAACCTTC	CASRDKSGKEGITF
many	TRBV28	TRBJ1-2	.	TGTGCCAGCAGTTTCTTGGACAGTCGTCAAATTAACTATGGCTACACCTTC	CASSFLDSRQINYGYTF
many	TRBV28	TRBJ1-5	.	TGTGCCAGCAGGCGACAGATCAATCAGCCCCAGCATTTT	CASRRQINQPQHF
many	TRBV7-2	TRBJ2-1	.	TGTGCCAGCAGCGTACATAGGGACAATGAGCAGTTCTTC	CASSVHRDNEQFF
many	TRBV2	TRBJ1-4	.	TGTGCCAGCAGCGTGAACTGGGGGCCTAATGAAAAACTGTTTTTT	CASSVNWGPNEKLFF
many	TRBV24-1	TRBJ2-2	TRBD1	TGTGCCACCAGACCAACAGGGGAACACACCGGGGAGCTGTTTTTT	CATRPTGEHTGELFF
.	TRBV12-3/TRBV12-4	TRBJ2-4	TRBD2	TGTGCCAGCAGTCCCGGGACTAGCGGGAGTAAGACCAAAAACATTCAGTACTTC	CASSPGTSGSKTKNIQYF
many	TRBV7-9	TRBJ1-1	.	TGTGCCATAGCGGACCTGACTGAAGCTTTCTTT	CAIADLTEAFF
few	TRBV5-1	TRBJ1-1	.	TGCGCCAGCAGCGTTGAAACAGGGAGCACTGAAGCTTTCTTT	CASSVETGSTEAFF
.	TRBV30	TRBJ2-4	TRBD2	TGTGCCTGCAGTGTATCCCGACTAGCGGGAGGGATAATAGCCAAAAACATTCAGTACTTC	CACSVSRLAGGIIAKNIQYF
many	TRBV6-1	TRBJ2-7	TRBD1	TGTGCCAGCAGTGAAGAGACAGGGAAATACGAGCAGTACTTC	CASSEETGKYEQYF
many	TRBV7-8	TRBJ2-3	TRBD1	TGTGCCAGCAGCTTAGACCGGGACAGTAGCACAGATACGCAGTATTTT	CASSLDRDSSTDTQYF
many	TRBV7-9	TRBJ1-6	.	TGTGCCAGCAGCTTACATAGCCCGGGCCAATCACCCCTCCACTTT	CASSLHSPGQSPLHF
.	TRBV6-2/TRBV6-3	TRBJ2-6	.	TGTGCGGCTGGGGCCAACGTCCTGACTTTC	CAAGANVLTF
few	TRBV24-1	TRBJ2-3	TRBD2	TGTGCCACCAGTGATTATCCCGGGACGGGGGGGTCGCAGTATTTT	CATSDYPGTGGSQYF
many	TRBV2	TRBJ2-5	.	TGTGCCAGCAGTGAAGTCGGGGGCTGGGAGACCCAGTACTTC	CASSEVGGWETQYF
many	TRBV28	TRBJ2-5	TRBD1	TGTGCCAGCAGTAACTACAGGGGAAGAGAGACCCAGTACTTC	CASSNYRGRETQYF
many	TRBV11-2	TRBJ2-7	.	TGTGCCAGCAGCTTAAACAGGGCCCGCTACGAGCAGTACTTC	CASSLNRARYEQYF
many	TRBV7-2	TRBJ2-5	.	TGTGCCAGCAGCTTAGTAGCGCCGGTACAAGAGACCCAGTACTTC	CASSLVAPVQETQYF
many	TRBV2	TRBJ2-3	TRBD2	TGTGCCAGCACTGTAGCGGGGGCTCGAGATACGCAGTATTTT	CASTVAGARDTQYF